One sample yielded the 7 T cell receptor beta chains listed below, sequenced in a study of cytomegalovirus exposure and HLA in healthy donors. PCR amplification relied on 60 Vbeta primers (plus 13 Jbeta primers). Sequenced by immunoSEQ multiplex PCR; TCRdb stores in-frame clones only, minus some. The data show around 76,000 clones, about 67% seen once. The specimen was PBMCs. These receptors all stem from a man aged 35-49 years in good health and CMV-seropositive.

The chain links TRBV7-2 to TRBJ1-5; D is uncertain. The V end was cut by 5 bases, the J end by 2 bases, with 10 bases between. The CDR3 has 14 amino acids. CDR1 is SGHTA and CDR2 is FQGNSA in the germline V gene. CDR3 nucleotide sequence: TGTGCCAGCAGCAATCGACACCGCAATCAGCCCCAGCATTTT. Amino acid sequence: CASSNRHRNQPQHF. Using reference TRBV7-2 and TRBJ1-5 for the parts outside the CDR3, the full variable domain is GAGVSQSPSNKVTEKGKDVELRCDPISGHTALYWYRQSLGQGLEFLIYFQGNSAPDKSGLPSDRFSAERTGGSVSTLTIQRTQQEDSAVYLCASSNRHRNQPQHFGDGTRLSIL.

The chain uses TRBV7-3 and TRBJ2-2; 14 bases fit TRBD2. Germline V gives CDR1 SGHTA, CDR2 FQGTGA. The trim removed 5 bases at V and 5 bases at J, leaving 4 bases unmatched. This CDR3 contains 16 residues. The DNA of the CDR3 is TGTGCCAGCAGCCTTGGACTAGCGGGAGGAACCGGGGAGCTGTTTTTT. Translation: CASSLGLAGGTGELFF. Full variable domain (remainder filled in from reference TRBV7-3 and TRBJ2-2): GAGVSQTPSNKVTEKGKYVELRCDPISGHTALYWYRQSLGQGPEFLIYFQGTGAADDSGLPNDRFFAVRPEGSVSTLKIQRTERGDSAVYLCASSLGLAGGTGELFFGEGSRLTVL.

The chain employs TRBV7-2 and TRBJ1-1; D is undetermined. The V and J ends lost 4 bases and 0 bases respectively, with 15 bases between them. The germline V gene encodes CDR1 SGHTA and CDR2 FQGNSA. The CDR3 consists of 16 residues. CDR3 loop: CASSSRLNNMNTEAFF. The DNA for the CDR3 is TGTGCCAGCAGCTCACGACTGAATAACATGAACACTGAAGCTTTCTTT.

The J gene is TRBJ2-7, the V gene TRBV6-5, with 7 nucleotides matching TRBD1. Germline assignment: CDR1 MNHEY and CDR2 SVGAGI. The length of the CDR3 is 13 residues. V trimming: 5 bases; J trimming: 4 bases; junction bases outside the gene matches: 5. CDR3 nucleotide sequence: TGTGCCAGCAGTCAGGGGGAGCGGTACGAGCAGTACTTC. Residues: CASSQGERYEQYF.

The V call is TRBV28, the J call TRBJ1-4, with D perhaps TRBD1 (5 bases). CDR1 and CDR2 from the germline V gene are MDHEN and SYDVKM. This CDR3 is built from 16 residues. V gave up 6 bases and J gave up 0 bases, with 14 bases separating them. In DNA, the CDR3 is TGTGCCAGCAGATCACAGGAAGCAGCAACTAATGAAAAACTGTTTTTT. Translated: CASRSQEAATNEKLFF. The variable domain in full, completed from reference TRBV28 and TRBJ1-4, reads DVKVTQSSRYLVKRTGEKVFLECVQDMDHENMFWYRQDPGLGLRLIYFSYDVKMKEKGDIPEGYSVSREKKERFSLILESASTNQTSMYLCASRSQEAATNEKLFFGSGTQLSVL.

V is TRBV5-1 and J is TRBJ2-5; 9 bases are shared with TRBD1. Gene TRBJ2-7 matches the end of the DNA better, so the J call may be wrong. Germline values: CDR1 SGHRS, CDR2 YFSETQ. The CDR3 runs to 13 residues. In DNA, the CDR3 is TGCGCCAGCAGCCCGACAGGGGGAGGCGAGCAGTACTTC. Translating it yields CASSPTGGGEQYF.

The chain couples TRBV9 to TRBJ2-3; 8 nucleotides align to TRBD1. This CDR3 region has 14 residues. The germline V gene has CDR1 SGDLS and CDR2 YYNGEE. V trimming: 4 bases; J trimming: 4 bases; junction bases outside the gene matches: 5. CDR3 residues: CASSSLTGADTQYF. In DNA form, the CDR3 reads TGTGCCAGCAGCTCCTTGACAGGGGCAGATACGCAGTATTTT.